The 26 T cell receptor beta chains presented below share a single source sample, sequenced in a study of cytomegalovirus exposure and HLA in healthy donors. The primer mix had 60 Vbeta and 13 Jbeta primers. The assay was immunoSEQ multiplex PCR, and TCRdb's table has in-frame clones only and misses some. This sample has 200,000 to 250,000 clones, with 81% found just once. Input material: PBMCs. The origin of the receptors is a woman aged 55-70 years in good health and CMV-seropositive.

This clone was counted only a few times. The V gene is TRBV6-1, the J gene TRBJ1-5; a possible D gene is TRBD1 (5 bases). CDR3 length: 15 residues. V dropped 2 bases and J dropped 2 bases, with 10 bases sitting between them. The germline V gene has CDR1 MNHNS and CDR2 SASEGT. The CDR3: CASSEQGHRNQPQHF. CDR3 nucleotides: TGTGCCAGCAGTGAACAGGGTCACCGCAATCAGCCCCAGCATTTT.

Concerning this clone itself: The same CDR3 arises from other DNA sequences in this sample as well. The chain links TRBV18 to TRBJ1-2, with TRBD1 as a possible D gene (6 bases). This CDR3 comprises 14 residues. Deletions cut 0 bases from V and 2 bases from J, with 7 bases between. The germline CDR1 and CDR2 sequences are KGHSH and LQKENI. This chain's CDR3 is CASSPPTGNYGYTF. The CDR3 DNA follows: TGTGCCAGCTCACCACCTACAGGGAACTATGGCTACACCTTC.

This clone has a handful of counts. The gene calls are TRBV28 and TRBJ2-4; D gene unclear. Trimming took off 2 bases at V and 13 bases at J, with 9 bases between the two ends. CDR3 length: 11 residues. CDR1 is MDHEN and CDR2 is SYDVKM in the germline V gene. CDR3 DNA sequence: TGTGCCAGCAGTTTAGGGCATAGGCAGTACTTC. It is translated as CASSLGHRQYF.

This chain joins TRBV30 and TRBJ1-1; the D is unclear. Deletions cut 0 bases from V and 5 bases from J, with 10 bases between. The CDR3 has 13 amino acids. Germline lookup yields CDR1 GTSNPN and CDR2 SVGIG (reference sequence). The CDR3 protein is CAWSVRSETEAFF. The DNA for the CDR3 is TGTGCCTGGAGTGTACGATCGGAGACTGAAGCTTTCTTT. Filled out from reference TRBV30 and TRBJ1-1, the complete variable domain reads SQTIHQWPATLVQPVGSPLSLECTVEGTSNPNLYWYRQAAGRGLQLLFYSVGIGQISSEVPQNLSASRPQDRQFILSSKKLLLSDSGFYLCAWSVRSETEAFFGQGTRLTVV.

The rearrangement uses TRBV5-4 and TRBJ1-1; D ambiguous. Germline V gives CDR1 SGHNT, CDR2 YYREEE (reference sequence). The V end was cut by 1 base, the J end by 0 bases, with 4 bases between. The CDR3 loop spans 13 amino acids. CDR3 coding DNA: TGTGCCAGCAGCTTGTCGGTGAACACTGAAGCTTTCTTT. Amino acids: CASSLSVNTEAFF.

This chain links TRBV5-1 with TRBJ2-1; 14 bases align to TRBD2. There are 16 residues in the CDR3. Germline V CDR1 and CDR2: SGHRS, YFSETQ. V gave up 0 bases and J gave up 9 bases; unmatched junction bases: 5. CDR3 region: CASSLGTSGRRGEQFF. For the CDR3, the DNA is TGCGCCAGCAGCTTGGGGACTAGCGGGAGGAGGGGTGAGCAGTTCTTC.

The gene calls are TRBV19 and TRBJ1-2; D not resolved. Trimming cost V 9 bases and J 6 bases, with 17 bases left between them. Germline CDR1 and CDR2: LNHDA and SQIVND (reference sequence). The CDR3 is 13 residues long. CDR3 amino acids: CASVSRLGDGYTF. DNA of the CDR3: TGTGCCAGCGTCTCGAGACTGGGAGATGGCTACACCTTC.

The chain is built from TRBV7-6 and TRBJ2-7, with 7 bases fitting TRBD2. From germline, CDR1 is SGHVS and CDR2 FNYEAQ. The CDR3 loop spans 16 amino acids. J was trimmed by 3 bases and V by 0 bases; bases with no gene match: 8. The chain's CDR3 is CASSLAGRGSGYEQYF. CDR3 nucleotide sequence: TGTGCCAGCAGCTTAGCCGGGCGGGGGAGCGGCTACGAGCAGTACTTC.

V gene TRBV4-1 combines with J gene TRBJ2-2; TRBD1 matches 7 bases. With V trimmed by 1 base and J by 4 bases, 12 bases remained unmatched. Per germline, CDR1 MGHRA and CDR2 YSYEKL. The CDR3 is 18 residues long. The DNA for the CDR3 is TGCGCCAGCAGCCAAGTGGGTGGTAGACAGGGAACCACCGGGGAGCTGTTTTTT. This sequence encodes CASSQVGGRQGTTGELFF.

V and J are TRBV18 and TRBJ2-3; 10 nucleotides agree with TRBD2. The CDR3 sequence is 16 residues long. CDR1 is KGHSH, CDR2 LQKENI, per germline. The V and J ends lost 3 bases and 4 bases, in that order; junction bases with no gene match: 7. CDR3 sequence: CASSPLAGAPSDTQYF. DNA of the CDR3: TGTGCCAGCTCACCGCTAGCGGGAGCCCCTTCAGATACGCAGTATTTT. Using reference TRBV18 and TRBJ2-3 for the parts outside the CDR3, the full variable domain is NAGVMQNPRHLVRRRGQEARLRCSPMKGHSHVYWYRQLPEEGLKFMVYLQKENIIDESGMPKERFSAEFPKEGPSILRIQQVVRGDSAAYFCASSPLAGAPSDTQYFGPGTRLTVL.

V gene TRBV29-1 combines with J gene TRBJ2-7; maybe TRBD2 (5 bases). Trimming removed 7 bases at V and 0 bases at J, with 7 bases between. CDR1 is SQVTM and CDR2 is ANQGSEA in the germline V gene. The length of the CDR3 is 11 residues. This CDR3 is CSGRDSYEQYF. The CDR3 DNA reads as TGCAGCGGTCGGGACTCCTACGAGCAGTACTTC.

The chain carries TRBV9 and TRBJ1-4; no firm D call. Germline V CDR1 and CDR2: SGDLS, YYNGEE. Trimming took off 0 bases at V and 9 bases at J, with 12 bases between the two ends. The CDR3 runs to 14 residues. CDR3 residues: CASSVAYEKQKLFF. The DNA of the CDR3 is TGTGCCAGCAGCGTAGCCTATGAGAAACAAAAACTGTTTTTT.

The rearrangement uses TRBV5-1 and TRBJ2-7, with D uncertain. V shed 0 bases and J shed 0 bases, with 7 bases lying between them. Looked up from germline, CDR1 is SGHRS and CDR2 is YFSETQ. This CDR3 comprises 14 residues. CDR3: CASSLDMISYEQYF. CDR3 coding DNA: TGCGCCAGCAGCTTGGACATGATCTCCTACGAGCAGTACTTC.

The chain is built from TRBV5-1 and TRBJ1-1, with TRBD1 identical over 11 bases. V lost 0 bases, J lost 5 bases, and 15 bases stayed unmatched. The CDR3 is 19 residues long. Germline V gene data show CDR1 as SGHRS and CDR2 as YFSETQ. The CDR3 protein is CASSLALGTGGSRGTEAFF. For the CDR3, the DNA is TGCGCCAGCAGCTTGGCTCTCGGGACAGGGGGATCAAGAGGGACTGAAGCTTTCTTT.

This clone was observed a handful of times. J is TRBJ1-1 and V is TRBV6-5, with D uncertain. The V gene lost 4 bases and the J gene lost 0 bases, with 12 bases spanning the gap. The CDR3 is 15 amino acids. Per germline, CDR1 MNHEY and CDR2 SVGAGI. CDR3 residues: CASSSELRVNTEAFF. CDR3 coding DNA: TGTGCCAGCAGTTCCGAACTTCGAGTGAACACTGAAGCTTTCTTT.

The chain recombines TRBV21-1 with TRBJ1-3; TRBD1, the table's D call, lacks a check against the DNA. TRBV21-1 counts as a pseudogene. The CDR3 has 15 amino acids. The CDR3 DNA follows: TGTGCCAGCAGCAAGGGGGCTAGCTCTGGAAACACCATATATTTT. As protein: CASSKGASSGNTIYF.

This clone was counted between two and nine times. The gene calls are TRBV6-6 and TRBJ2-7; D perhaps matches TRBD1 (5 bases). CDR3 size: 16 residues. Germline CDR1 is MNHNY and CDR2 is SVGAGI (reference sequence). The V end was cut by 5 bases, the J end by 2 bases, with 19 bases between. Here the CDR3 DNA reads TGTGCCAGCAGTCAGTCAACAGGAAATCGCCCCTACGAGCAGTACTTC. It is translated as CASSQSTGNRPYEQYF.

The chain couples TRBV4-1 to TRBJ1-5; D may be TRBD1 (5 bases). V was shortened by 0 bases and J by 3 bases, with 15 bases between the two germline ends. Looked up from germline, CDR1 is MGHRA and CDR2 is YSYEKL. The CDR3 sequence is 17 residues long. The CDR3 coding sequence is TGCGCCAGCAGCCAAGATTCAGAAGACAGCCTCAATCAGCCCCAGCATTTT. Protein sequence: CASSQDSEDSLNQPQHF.

The CDR3 sequence is CASSQDWGGVETQYF. CDR3 DNA sequence: TGCGCCAGCAGCCAAGACTGGGGGGGCGTGGAGACCCAGTACTTC. The rearrangement joins TRBV4-1 to TRBJ2-5; weak D call: TRBD2 (7 bases). Germline CDR1 reads MGHRA; CDR2 reads YSYEKL. This CDR3 region has 15 residues. Between the trimmed V and J ends, which lost 0 bases and 5 bases, there was a span of 13 bases.

This chain connects TRBV7-3 to TRBJ2-5; TRBD1 aligns across 7 bases. The DNA end is more similar to TRBJ2-7, so the J call may be wrong. In germline, CDR1 is SGHTA, CDR2 FQGTGA. This CDR3 spans 15 amino acids. Written as DNA, the CDR3 is TGTGCCAGCAGCTTAACAGCCTGGGACAGCTACGAGCAGTACTTC. Amino acids: CASSLTAWDSYEQYF.

The chain combines TRBV11-2 with TRBJ2-7; no firm D call. Germline V gene sequence: CDR1 SGHAT, CDR2 FQNNGV. V lost 1 base to trimming and J lost 4 bases, with 5 bases between them. CDR3 size: 12 residues. The CDR3 bases are TGTGCCAGCAGCTTAGTAGTTTACGAGCAGTACTTC. Translation gives CASSLVVYEQYF. The entire variable domain, with the rest obtained from reference TRBV11-2 and TRBJ2-7, is as follows: EAGVAQSPRYKIIEKRQSVAFWCNPISGHATLYWYQQILGQGPKLLIQFQNNGVVDDSQLPKDRFSAERLKGVDSTLKIQPAKLEDSAVYLCASSLVVYEQYFGPGTRLTVT.

This chain links TRBV11-2 with TRBJ1-5; TRBD1 aligns across 7 bases. The CDR3 has 14 amino acids. Germline trimming cut 5 bases from V and 4 bases from J; bases unmatched to any gene: 5. Germline-derived CDR1 and CDR2 are SGHAT and FQNNGV. The CDR3 DNA reads TGTGCCAGCAGCGTAGGGACAGCAAATCAGCCCCAGCATTTT. Translation gives CASSVGTANQPQHF.

The chain employs TRBV7-9 and TRBJ2-2; 12 bases are a match to TRBD1. The CDR3 is 17 residues long. V lost 0 bases, J lost 2 bases, and 1 base stayed unmatched. Germline CDR1 and CDR2: SEHNR and FQNEAQ (reference sequence). The CDR3 region is CASSLAGTGGNTGELFF. The CDR3 nucleotides read TGTGCCAGCAGCTTAGCCGGGACAGGGGGCAACACCGGGGAGCTGTTTTTT. Supplemented by reference TRBV7-9 and TRBJ2-2, the full variable domain reads DTGVSQNPRHKITKRGQNVTFRCDPISEHNRLYWYRQTLGQGPEFLTYFQNEAQLEKSRLLSDRFSAERPKGSFSTLEIQRTEQGDSAMYLCASSLAGTGGNTGELFFGEGSRLTVL.

This rearrangement joins TRBV7-9 to TRBJ2-1; 8 nucleotides match TRBD2. In germline, CDR1 is SEHNR, CDR2 FQNEAQ (reference sequence). The J segment lost 9 bases and the V segment lost 0 bases, leaving 4 bases of the junction unmatched. This CDR3 contains 14 residues. DNA for the CDR3: TGTGCCAGCAGCTTAGCTAGCGGGAAAGGTGAGCAGTTCTTC. This encodes CASSLASGKGEQFF.

The chain carries TRBV9 and TRBJ2-7; 9 nucleotides align to TRBD1. In germline, CDR1 is SGDLS, CDR2 YYNGEE. The CDR3 contains 15 residues. The V segment lost 0 bases and the J segment 3 bases; nucleotides outside the gene matches: 4. CDR3 region: CASSVEGQGNYEQYF. CDR3 sequence (DNA): TGTGCCAGCAGCGTAGAGGGACAGGGAAACTACGAGCAGTACTTC.

The chain uses TRBV18 and TRBJ2-7, with TRBD2 identical over 8 bases. Germline V lookup: CDR1 KGHSH, CDR2 LQKENI. Germline trimming cut 6 bases from V and 5 bases from J; bases unmatched to any gene: 9. This CDR3 region has 14 residues. CDR3 DNA sequence: TGTGCCAGCTCGAGCGGGAGTATGTTCGACGAGCAGTACTTC. Encoded protein: CASSSGSMFDEQYF.